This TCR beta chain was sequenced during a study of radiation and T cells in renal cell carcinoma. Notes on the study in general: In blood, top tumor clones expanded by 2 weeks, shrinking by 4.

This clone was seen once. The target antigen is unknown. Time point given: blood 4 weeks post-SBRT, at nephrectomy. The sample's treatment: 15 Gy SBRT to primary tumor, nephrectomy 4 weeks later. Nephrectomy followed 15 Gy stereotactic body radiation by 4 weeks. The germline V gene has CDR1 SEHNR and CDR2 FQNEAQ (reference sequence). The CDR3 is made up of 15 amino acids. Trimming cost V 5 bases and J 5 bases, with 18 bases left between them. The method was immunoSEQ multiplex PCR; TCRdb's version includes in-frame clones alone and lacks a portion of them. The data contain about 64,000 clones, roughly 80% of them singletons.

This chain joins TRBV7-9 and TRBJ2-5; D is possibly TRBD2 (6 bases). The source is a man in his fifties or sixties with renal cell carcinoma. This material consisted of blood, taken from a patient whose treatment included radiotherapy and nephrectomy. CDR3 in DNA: TGTGCCAGCAGCCGAACGGCGCAACGGGGGGAGACCCAGTACTTC. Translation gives CASSRTAQRGETQYF.